This record looks at one TCR beta chain sequence and its context. Its cognate antigen is unknown. This entry belongs to a study of blood T cells in healthy people across ages. The study recruited healthy Caucasian donors from Russia who were aged about 6 to 90. General study results and limits: Naive CD4+ cells and diversity were both higher in long-lived donors than in aged donors.

A second PCR, run for about 7 to 11 cycles, used a sample-barcoded 5' primer plus a J-beta primer mix. TCRdb independently ran MiXCR on the 5' RACE reads; one entry per CDR3 protein. Among hundreds of thousands of distinct CDR3 sequences listed, 58% were seen once. The specimen was blood. This clonotype was obtained from a man younger than 40 in good health.

As DNA, the CDR3 is TGCAGCGCCCAACCAGCGGGCACAGATACGCAGTATTTT. This encodes CSAQPAGTDTQYF. V gene TRBV29-1 combines with J gene TRBJ2-3, with D possibly being TRBD2 (5 bases). The CDR3 length is 13 residues. CDR1 is SQVTM and CDR2 is ANQGSEA in the germline V gene. The V end lost 7 bases, the J end lost 1 base, and 12 bases lay between the germline ends.